Listed below are T cell receptor beta chains from one sample, sequenced in a study of T cells in Graves' hyperthyroidism and ophthalmopathy. Via MiXCR, TCRdb re-called the multiplex PCR reads, giving one row per CDR3 protein. In the table there are about 770,000 distinct CDR3 sequences, roughly 20% of which are singletons. Sequencing input: blood. Receptors were obtained from a woman between 50 and 59 years old with Graves' hyperthyroidism that later progressed to Graves' ophthalmopathy. CDR3s include the opening cysteine and the closing phenylalanine or tryptophan. The D gene is left open where the match is weak. Clone size is stated in some rows and not others, as once, few, many or a class when expanded.

V gene: TRBV29-1
D gene: NA
J gene: TRBJ1-4
clone size: many
CDR3 DNA: TGCAGCGTTTCCGGGACTCACCTTCCCAGTGAAAAACTGTTTTTT
CDR3 protein: CSVSGTHLPSEKLFF

V gene: TRBV30
D gene: NA
J gene: TRBJ2-7
clone size: many
CDR3 DNA: TGTGCCTGGAGTGTATTGGCTGGCCACGAGCAGTACTTC
CDR3 protein: CAWSVLAGHEQYF

V gene: TRBV20-1
D gene: TRBD2
J gene: TRBJ2-3
clone size: NA
CDR3 DNA: TGCGGTGCTCCTCGGGACTACCCGACAGATACGCAGTATTTT
CDR3 protein: CGAPRDYPTDTQYF

V gene: TRBV20-1
D gene: NA
J gene: TRBJ2-7
clone size: many
CDR3 DNA: TGCAGTGCCAAGGCCGGAGGTTTCGAGCAGTACTTC
CDR3 protein: CSAKAGGFEQYF

V gene: TRBV30
D gene: NA
J gene: TRBJ2-3
clone size: few
CDR3 DNA: TGTGCCTGGAGTGTAATAAGAAGGAATACGCAGTATTTT
CDR3 protein: CAWSVIRRNTQYF

V gene: TRBV9
D gene: TRBD1
J gene: TRBJ1-5
clone size: many
CDR3 DNA: TGTGCCAGCAGCGTGGGGACAGGATTTACCTTTTATAGCAATCAGCCCCAGCATTTT
CDR3 protein: CASSVGTGFTFYSNQPQHF

V gene: TRBV27
D gene: NA
J gene: TRBJ1-2
clone size: few
CDR3 DNA: TGTGCCAGCAGGAGTGGGGGGGAGGGCTACTATGGCTACACCTTC
CDR3 protein: CASRSGGEGYYGYTF

V gene: TRBV13
D gene: TRBD1
J gene: TRBJ1-3
clone size: NA
CDR3 DNA: TGTGCCAGCAGCCTGAAGGGACAGACTGGAAACACCATATATTTT
CDR3 protein: CASSLKGQTGNTIYF

V gene: TRBV20-1
D gene: NA
J gene: TRBJ1-5
clone size: NA
CDR3 DNA: TGCAGTGGCCCGGAGACGTTTGATAGCAATCAGCCCCAGCATTTT
CDR3 protein: CSGPETFDSNQPQHF

V gene: TRBV7-3
D gene: NA
J gene: TRBJ1-1
clone size: NA
CDR3 DNA: TGTGCCAGCAGCTTAAATGTAGGAGAGGAGAACACTGAAGCTTTCTTT
CDR3 protein: CASSLNVGEENTEAFF

V gene: TRBV6-1
D gene: NA
J gene: TRBJ2-5
clone size: NA
CDR3 DNA: TGTGCCAGCACCCAAGAGAGGGTGGGAACGGAGACCCAGTACTTC
CDR3 protein: CASTQERVGTETQYF

V gene: TRBV7-9
D gene: TRBD1
J gene: TRBJ1-1
clone size: NA
CDR3 DNA: TGTGCCAACGAGGGGGCGATGAACACTGAAGCTTTCTTT
CDR3 protein: CANEGAMNTEAFF

V gene: TRBV4-1
D gene: TRBD2
J gene: TRBJ2-7
clone size: NA
CDR3 DNA: TGCGCCAGCGGGGGGGTCTACGAGCAGTACTTC
CDR3 protein: CASGGVYEQYF

V gene: TRBV9
D gene: NA
J gene: TRBJ2-2
clone size: NA
CDR3 DNA: TGTGCCAGCAGCGAGAACCAGGTCGGAGGGGCGAACACCGGGGAGCTGTTTTTT
CDR3 protein: CASSENQVGGANTGELFF

V gene: TRBV18
D gene: NA
J gene: TRBJ2-1
clone size: many
CDR3 DNA: TGTGCCAGCTCACCCGGGACGAACAATGAGCAGTTCTTC
CDR3 protein: CASSPGTNNEQFF

V gene: TRBV2
D gene: NA
J gene: TRBJ2-7
clone size: many
CDR3 DNA: TGTGCCAGCAGTCGGACAGATTTATCCTACGAGCAGTACTTC
CDR3 protein: CASSRTDLSYEQYF

V gene: TRBV12-3/TRBV12-4
D gene: TRBD2
J gene: TRBJ2-3
clone size: many
CDR3 DNA: TGTGCCAGCAGTTTACCGACTAGCGCGGCAGATACGCAGTATTTT
CDR3 protein: CASSLPTSAADTQYF

V gene: TRBV5-1
D gene: TRBD1
J gene: TRBJ1-1
clone size: few
CDR3 DNA: TGCGCCAGCAGCTGGGGGGACAGGGGCACTGAAGCTTTCTTT
CDR3 protein: CASSWGDRGTEAFF

V gene: TRBV27
D gene: NA
J gene: TRBJ2-6
clone size: NA
CDR3 DNA: TGTGCCAGCAGTTTAAAGGGGTGGGTCTCCGGGGCCAACGTCCTGACTTTC
CDR3 protein: CASSLKGWVSGANVLTF

V gene: TRBV6-2/TRBV6-3
D gene: TRBD2
J gene: TRBJ2-3
clone size: NA
CDR3 DNA: TGTGCCAGCAGCCAAACCTCCCCGGGCCTAGCGGGGACGTCTAGCACAGATACGCAGTATTTT
CDR3 protein: CASSQTSPGLAGTSSTDTQYF

V gene: TRBV6-2/TRBV6-3
D gene: NA
J gene: TRBJ1-2
clone size: NA
CDR3 DNA: TGTGCCAGCAGTTACCCGTTGATGGACGCCGCCTATGGCTACACCTTC
CDR3 protein: CASSYPLMDAAYGYTF

V gene: TRBV7-9
D gene: TRBD1
J gene: TRBJ1-2
clone size: many
CDR3 DNA: TGTGCCAGCAGCGGAGAGGTACAGGGGAACTATGGCTACACCTTC
CDR3 protein: CASSGEVQGNYGYTF

V gene: TRBV12-3/TRBV12-4
D gene: NA
J gene: TRBJ1-1
clone size: many
CDR3 DNA: TGTGCCAGCAGTGGGGGAGACAGGTACACTGAAGCTTTCTTT
CDR3 protein: CASSGGDRYTEAFF

V gene: TRBV5-1
D gene: TRBD1
J gene: TRBJ1-1
clone size: many
CDR3 DNA: TGCGCCAGCAGCTTGGTCCCCCAGGGGGCAGTGACTGAAGCTTTCTTT
CDR3 protein: CASSLVPQGAVTEAFF

V gene: TRBV12-3/TRBV12-4
D gene: NA
J gene: TRBJ1-2
clone size: many
CDR3 DNA: TGTGCCAGCACAGACGACACAGCTCGAGGATATGGCTACACCTTC
CDR3 protein: CASTDDTARGYGYTF

V gene: TRBV28
D gene: NA
J gene: TRBJ1-5
clone size: many
CDR3 DNA: TGTGCCAGCAGCCTACTGGAGGTCGGGGGTGTGAGCCAGCATTTT
CDR3 protein: CASSLLEVGGVSQHF

V gene: TRBV19
D gene: TRBD1
J gene: TRBJ2-1
clone size: few
CDR3 DNA: TGTGCCAGTAGTATAGGACAGGGAAAACACAATGAGCAGTTCTTC
CDR3 protein: CASSIGQGKHNEQFF

V gene: TRBV6-1
D gene: NA
J gene: TRBJ2-1
clone size: few
CDR3 DNA: TGTGCCAGCAGTGAAGAGGGCGAAAGGAAGCAGTTCTTC
CDR3 protein: CASSEEGERKQFF

V gene: TRBV6-2/TRBV6-3
D gene: TRBD1
J gene: TRBJ2-1
clone size: NA
CDR3 DNA: TGTGCCAGCAGTTTAGACAGGGTTGAGTTCTTC
CDR3 protein: CASSLDRVEFF

V gene: TRBV10-3
D gene: NA
J gene: TRBJ1-5
clone size: many
CDR3 DNA: TGTGCCATCAGTGAGTTTGAGTTCTCTAACAATCAGCCCCAGCATTTT
CDR3 protein: CAISEFEFSNNQPQHF

V gene: TRBV27
D gene: NA
J gene: TRBJ1-4
clone size: few
CDR3 DNA: TGTGCCAGCAGCAAGGACCCGCGGCATGAAAAACTGTTTTTT
CDR3 protein: CASSKDPRHEKLFF

V gene: TRBV20-1
D gene: TRBD2
J gene: TRBJ2-5
clone size: few
CDR3 DNA: TGCAGTGGTGAGCGGGGGGTCCAAGAGACCCAGTACTTC
CDR3 protein: CSGERGVQETQYF

V gene: TRBV7-9
D gene: TRBD1
J gene: TRBJ2-1
clone size: many
CDR3 DNA: TGTGCCAGCAGTGTGGGACAGGGGATGTACAATGAGCAGTTCTTC
CDR3 protein: CASSVGQGMYNEQFF

V gene: TRBV9
D gene: NA
J gene: TRBJ1-2
clone size: NA
CDR3 DNA: TGTGCCAGCAGCGTAGGGAGGGTAGCGGATGGCTACACCTTC
CDR3 protein: CASSVGRVADGYTF

V gene: TRBV20-1
D gene: TRBD1
J gene: TRBJ1-2
clone size: many
CDR3 DNA: TGCAGTGCTAGAGATCCGGACAGGGTGGCTGGCTACACCTTC
CDR3 protein: CSARDPDRVAGYTF

V gene: TRBV12-3/TRBV12-4
D gene: NA
J gene: TRBJ2-5
clone size: NA
CDR3 DNA: TGTGCCAGCAGTTTCCAAGCTTGGGGGACCCAGTACTTC
CDR3 protein: CASSFQAWGTQYF

V gene: TRBV19
D gene: NA
J gene: TRBJ1-5
clone size: few
CDR3 DNA: TGTGCCAGTGGTCCGGCTGGGAATCAGCCCCAGCATTTT
CDR3 protein: CASGPAGNQPQHF

V gene: TRBV12-3/TRBV12-4
D gene: NA
J gene: TRBJ1-1
clone size: many
CDR3 DNA: TGTGCCAGCAGCCCGCCTACGGGGGTAGGTGAAGCTTTCTTT
CDR3 protein: CASSPPTGVGEAFF

V gene: TRBV6-1
D gene: NA
J gene: TRBJ2-1
clone size: NA
CDR3 DNA: TGTGCCAGCATCCGGGACGGTAGCTCCTACAATGAGCAGTTCTTC
CDR3 protein: CASIRDGSSYNEQFF

V gene: TRBV9
D gene: NA
J gene: TRBJ2-1
clone size: few
CDR3 DNA: TGTGCCAGCAGCGCCTTTAGCGAGGGCCGAGATGAGCAGTTCTTC
CDR3 protein: CASSAFSEGRDEQFF

V gene: TRBV7-6
D gene: NA
J gene: TRBJ2-7
clone size: many
CDR3 DNA: TGTGCCAGCAGCCCCGTTTTGGGGGGCGAGCAGTACTTC
CDR3 protein: CASSPVLGGEQYF